This paragraph reports one T cell receptor beta chain. TCRdb reprocessed the 5' RACE reads; each CDR3 protein has one entry and no DNA is given. This sample contains about 430,000 distinct CDR3 sequences. The length of the CDR3 is 13 residues. Germline loops: CDR1 DFQATT, CDR2 SNEGSKA (reference sequence). This record comes from a study of T cells expressing NK-cell markers. The overall study: The authors derived TCR beta repertoires from sorted CD3+CD56+NKG2C+, CD3+CD56+NKG2C- and CD3+CD56-NKG2C+ T cells. Eight donors were sequenced, of whom seven were HCMV-seropositive, while the remaining one was HCMV-seronegative.

V usage is TRBV20-1 and J usage is TRBJ2-2. This receptor was taken from a woman aged 50 to 60 in good health. The source material was blood T cells: a sorted CD56 or NKG2C T cell subset, CD4+ or CD8+ T cells, or bulk PBMC T cells (not recorded which). CDR3 residues: CSARDPVPGELFF.